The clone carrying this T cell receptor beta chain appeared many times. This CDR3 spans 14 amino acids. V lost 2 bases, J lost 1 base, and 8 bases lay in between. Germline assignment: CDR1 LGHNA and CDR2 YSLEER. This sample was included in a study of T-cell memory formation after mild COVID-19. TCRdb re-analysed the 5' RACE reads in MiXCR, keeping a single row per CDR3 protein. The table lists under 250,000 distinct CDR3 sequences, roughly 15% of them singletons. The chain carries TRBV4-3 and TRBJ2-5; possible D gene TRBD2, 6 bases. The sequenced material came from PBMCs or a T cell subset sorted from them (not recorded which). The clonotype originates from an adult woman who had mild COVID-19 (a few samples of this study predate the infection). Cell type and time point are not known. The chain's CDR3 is CASSQRDFQETQYF. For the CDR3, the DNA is TGCGCCAGCAGCCAAAGGGACTTCCAAGAGACCCAGTACTTC.